These T cell receptor beta chains were read from a single sample in a study of human T cells and chemical hapten exposure. One entry per CDR3 protein results from TCRdb running MiXCR on the RACE reads. The sample lists 35,000 to 40,000 distinct CDR3 sequences, 8% to 11% seen once, with about 6% in the top ten. Source: whole blood, taken in connection with sensitization to the hapten diphenylcyclopropenone (DPC). The receptors here all came from a young man with alopecia areata. Some clones in this sample may be carry-over from other donors' samples. Both conserved end residues are part of each CDR3. The D gene is left open where the match is weak. Some rows mark clone size as missing; the rest say once, few, many or name a class of expanded clone.

v_call: TRBV24-1; j_call: TRBJ2-5; d_call: NA; clone_size: few; cdr3_aa: CATSDEGETQYF; cdr3_nt: TGTGCCACCAGTGATGAAGGAGAGACCCAGTACTTC
v_call: TRBV11-2; j_call: TRBJ2-5; d_call: NA; clone_size: many; cdr3_aa: CASSLRLIDETQYF; cdr3_nt: TGTGCCAGCAGCTTAAGACTGATCGACGAGACCCAGTACTTC
v_call: TRBV12-3/TRBV12-4; j_call: TRBJ1-2; d_call: NA; clone_size: few; cdr3_aa: CASSLGQNGYTF; cdr3_nt: TGTGCCAGCAGTTTAGGACAGAATGGCTACACCTTC
v_call: TRBV19; j_call: TRBJ2-5; d_call: TRBD1; clone_size: NA; cdr3_aa: CASSIFGQGQETQYF; cdr3_nt: TGTGCCAGTAGTATTTTCGGACAGGGCCAAGAGACCCAGTACTTC
v_call: TRBV27; j_call: TRBJ2-4; d_call: NA; clone_size: many; cdr3_aa: CASSPGLGIQYF; cdr3_nt: TGTGCCAGCAGTCCAGGGTTAGGCATTCAGTACTTC
v_call: TRBV29-1; j_call: TRBJ2-2; d_call: NA; clone_size: NA; cdr3_aa: CSVLLRTSTGELFF; cdr3_nt: TGCAGCGTTCTCCTGCGGACCAGCACCGGGGAGCTGTTTTTT
v_call: TRBV28; j_call: TRBJ2-2; d_call: TRBD1; clone_size: NA; cdr3_aa: CASRGQGAATNTGELFF; cdr3_nt: TGTGCCAGCAGAGGCCAGGGGGCGGCAACGAACACCGGGGAGCTGTTTTTT
v_call: TRBV12-3/TRBV12-4; j_call: TRBJ2-1; d_call: TRBD1; clone_size: many; cdr3_aa: CASSPGTGIEQFF; cdr3_nt: TGTGCCAGCAGTCCCGGGACAGGGATTGAGCAGTTCTTC
v_call: TRBV4-2; j_call: TRBJ2-3; d_call: TRBD2; clone_size: NA; cdr3_aa: CASSQDPRGSGGADTQYF; cdr3_nt: TGTGCCAGCAGCCAAGATCCCCGGGGTAGCGGGGGGGCTGATACGCAGTATTTT
v_call: TRBV5-1; j_call: TRBJ1-1; d_call: NA; clone_size: few; cdr3_aa: CASSLGLQNTEAFF; cdr3_nt: TGCGCCAGCAGCTTGGGCCTGCAGAACACTGAAGCTTTCTTT
v_call: TRBV7-7; j_call: TRBJ2-1; d_call: NA; clone_size: NA; cdr3_aa: CASSSGQVSEQFF; cdr3_nt: TGTGCCAGCAGCTCTGGTCAAGTTTCTGAGCAGTTCTTC
v_call: TRBV6-5; j_call: TRBJ2-2; d_call: NA; clone_size: many; cdr3_aa: CASSYLLSSWQGSGELFF; cdr3_nt: TGTGCCAGCAGTTACCTCTTGTCCAGTTGGCAGGGATCCGGGGAGCTGTTTTTT
v_call: TRBV11-2; j_call: TRBJ2-2; d_call: NA; clone_size: many; cdr3_aa: CASSLRPGTTGELFF; cdr3_nt: TGTGCCAGCAGCTTACGTCCAGGGACGACCGGGGAGCTGTTTTTT
v_call: TRBV6-1; j_call: TRBJ1-1; d_call: NA; clone_size: many; cdr3_aa: CASSNIPEAGTEAFF; cdr3_nt: TGTGCCAGCAGTAATATTCCAGAGGCTGGCACTGAAGCTTTCTTT
v_call: TRBV6-5; j_call: TRBJ2-3; d_call: NA; clone_size: few; cdr3_aa: CASRRGVPTDTQYF; cdr3_nt: TGTGCCAGCAGAAGGGGGGTCCCCACAGATACGCAGTATTTT
v_call: TRBV7-6; j_call: TRBJ2-1; d_call: NA; clone_size: NA; cdr3_aa: CASSLTANEQFF; cdr3_nt: TGTGCCAGCAGCTTAACTGCAAATGAGCAGTTCTTC
v_call: TRBV5-1; j_call: TRBJ2-1; d_call: NA; clone_size: few; cdr3_aa: CASSFPPASYNEQFF; cdr3_nt: TGCGCCAGCAGCTTTCCCCCGGCGTCCTACAATGAGCAGTTCTTC
v_call: TRBV7-9; j_call: TRBJ2-1; d_call: TRBD2; clone_size: few; cdr3_aa: CASSSTAGGRAKDEQFF; cdr3_nt: TGTGCCAGCAGCTCCACCGCCGGCGGGAGGGCCAAGGATGAGCAGTTCTTC
v_call: TRBV6-2/TRBV6-3; j_call: TRBJ1-2; d_call: TRBD1; clone_size: many; cdr3_aa: CASRSAGQGNYGYTF; cdr3_nt: TGTGCCAGCAGATCCGCCGGACAGGGTAACTATGGCTACACCTTC
v_call: TRBV3-1; j_call: TRBJ2-5; d_call: NA; clone_size: NA; cdr3_aa: CASSQDDLRDVAQYF; cdr3_nt: TGTGCCAGCAGCCAAGATGACTTACGGGACGTGGCCCAGTACTTC
v_call: TRBV21-1; j_call: TRBJ1-1; d_call: NA; clone_size: many; cdr3_aa: CASSILRTTHITHNTEAFF; cdr3_nt: TGTGCCAGCAGCATATTGAGGACGACACATATCACCCACAACACTGAAGCTTTCTTT
v_call: TRBV7-9; j_call: TRBJ2-3; d_call: TRBD2; clone_size: many; cdr3_aa: CASSLGGSPSGGTQYF; cdr3_nt: TGTGCCAGCAGCTTAGGTGGCAGTCCCTCGGGGGGTACGCAGTATTTT
v_call: TRBV20-1; j_call: TRBJ2-2; d_call: NA; clone_size: NA; cdr3_aa: CSAHQGGTGELFF; cdr3_nt: TGCAGTGCCCACCAAGGGGGCACCGGGGAGCTGTTTTTT
v_call: TRBV10-3; j_call: TRBJ2-3; d_call: NA; clone_size: few; cdr3_aa: CAISPNRATSTDTQYF; cdr3_nt: TGTGCCATCAGTCCGAACAGGGCTACTAGCACAGATACGCAGTATTTT
v_call: TRBV20-1; j_call: TRBJ2-3; d_call: NA; clone_size: few; cdr3_aa: CSARNPGNTQYF; cdr3_nt: TGCAGTGCTAGGAATCCCGGTAATACGCAGTATTTT
v_call: TRBV4-3; j_call: TRBJ2-2; d_call: TRBD2; clone_size: few; cdr3_aa: CASSLQRVAGAMFTGELFF; cdr3_nt: TGCGCCAGCAGCCTACAACGGGTAGCGGGAGCTATGTTCACCGGGGAGCTGTTTTTT
v_call: TRBV20-1; j_call: TRBJ1-2; d_call: NA; clone_size: NA; cdr3_aa: CSADDRRTNYGYTF; cdr3_nt: TGCAGTGCTGACGACAGGAGAACTAACTATGGCTACACCTTC
v_call: TRBV11-2; j_call: TRBJ2-1; d_call: TRBD2; clone_size: NA; cdr3_aa: CASSLNNNRGTSGRTDSYNEQFF; cdr3_nt: TGTGCCAGCAGCTTAAACAATAATCGAGGGACTAGCGGGAGGACCGACTCCTACAATGAGCAGTTCTTC
v_call: TRBV11-3; j_call: TRBJ2-3; d_call: NA; clone_size: many; cdr3_aa: CASSLQGLETDTQYF; cdr3_nt: TGTGCCAGCAGCTTACAGGGCCTGGAAACAGATACGCAGTATTTT
v_call: TRBV28; j_call: TRBJ2-1; d_call: TRBD2; clone_size: NA; cdr3_aa: CASRSLAGGGYNEQFF; cdr3_nt: TGTGCCAGCAGAAGTTTAGCGGGAGGGGGCTACAATGAGCAGTTCTTC
v_call: TRBV20-1; j_call: TRBJ1-1; d_call: TRBD1; clone_size: NA; cdr3_aa: CSASRGQDTEAFF; cdr3_nt: TGCAGTGCTAGCCGCGGACAGGACACTGAAGCTTTCTTT
v_call: TRBV5-5; j_call: TRBJ1-1; d_call: NA; clone_size: few; cdr3_aa: CASSPRTANTEAFF; cdr3_nt: TGTGCCAGCAGCCCGCGGACAGCCAACACTGAAGCTTTCTTT
v_call: TRBV6-2/TRBV6-3; j_call: TRBJ2-5; d_call: TRBD1; clone_size: many; cdr3_aa: CASSRDSQETQYF; cdr3_nt: TGTGCCAGCAGCCGGGACAGCCAAGAGACCCAGTACTTC
v_call: TRBV4-3; j_call: TRBJ2-1; d_call: TRBD2; clone_size: many; cdr3_aa: CASSQDFPPSGGSNEQFF; cdr3_nt: TGCGCCAGCAGCCAAGATTTCCCCCCCAGCGGGGGGAGCAATGAGCAGTTCTTC
v_call: TRBV11-2; j_call: TRBJ2-3; d_call: NA; clone_size: many; cdr3_aa: CASSSSPPDTQYF; cdr3_nt: TGTGCCAGCAGCTCATCTCCACCAGATACGCAGTATTTT
v_call: TRBV7-3; j_call: TRBJ1-1; d_call: NA; clone_size: few; cdr3_aa: CASSLSGVTEAFF; cdr3_nt: TGTGCCAGCAGCTTGTCAGGGGTTACTGAAGCTTTCTTT
v_call: TRBV20-1; j_call: TRBJ2-3; d_call: NA; clone_size: NA; cdr3_aa: CSTLDSGGADTQYF; cdr3_nt: TGCAGTACCCTTGACTCCGGAGGAGCAGATACGCAGTATTTT
v_call: TRBV5-1; j_call: TRBJ2-5; d_call: TRBD1; clone_size: NA; cdr3_aa: CASSVGQGSEETQYF; cdr3_nt: TGCGCCAGCAGCGTTGGACAGGGGAGCGAAGAGACCCAGTACTTC
v_call: TRBV6-2/TRBV6-3; j_call: TRBJ1-5; d_call: NA; clone_size: NA; cdr3_aa: CASSYSTGTATYSNQPQHF; cdr3_nt: TGTGCCAGCAGTTACTCGACTGGGACGGCGACTTATAGCAATCAGCCCCAGCATTTT
v_call: TRBV7-2; j_call: TRBJ2-5; d_call: NA; clone_size: many; cdr3_aa: CASSFPRSQETQYF; cdr3_nt: TGTGCCAGCAGCTTTCCCCGAAGCCAAGAGACCCAGTACTTC
v_call: TRBV12-3/TRBV12-4; j_call: TRBJ2-4; d_call: TRBD1; clone_size: NA; cdr3_aa: CASSWTGVDKNIQYF; cdr3_nt: TGTGCCAGCAGTTGGACAGGGGTTGACAAAAACATTCAGTACTTC
v_call: TRBV5-1; j_call: TRBJ1-1; d_call: NA; clone_size: NA; cdr3_aa: CASSLVFRGRTEAFF; cdr3_nt: TGCGCCAGCAGCTTGGTATTCAGGGGTCGGACTGAAGCTTTCTTT
v_call: TRBV7-2; j_call: TRBJ1-6; d_call: NA; clone_size: NA; cdr3_aa: CASATYNSPLHF; cdr3_nt: TGTGCCAGCGCCACTTATAATTCACCCCTCCACTTT
v_call: TRBV7-3; j_call: TRBJ2-7; d_call: TRBD1; clone_size: many; cdr3_aa: CASSPGQGEQYF; cdr3_nt: TGTGCCAGCAGCCCGGGACAGGGCGAGCAGTACTTC
v_call: TRBV10-3; j_call: TRBJ1-1; d_call: NA; clone_size: NA; cdr3_aa: CAITGHPSTEAFF; cdr3_nt: TGTGCCATCACTGGACATCCGAGCACTGAAGCTTTCTTT
v_call: TRBV9; j_call: TRBJ1-2; d_call: NA; clone_size: many; cdr3_aa: CASSVGGRNYGYTF; cdr3_nt: TGTGCCAGCAGCGTAGGGGGACGGAACTATGGCTACACCTTC
v_call: TRBV4-2; j_call: TRBJ2-1; d_call: NA; clone_size: many; cdr3_aa: CASSQVLAIEQFF; cdr3_nt: TGTGCCAGCAGCCAAGTGCTAGCTATAGAGCAGTTCTTC
v_call: TRBV14; j_call: TRBJ1-2; d_call: NA; clone_size: NA; cdr3_aa: CASSPRDWVYGYTF; cdr3_nt: TGTGCCAGCAGCCCCCGGGACTGGGTCTATGGCTACACCTTC
v_call: TRBV18; j_call: TRBJ2-5; d_call: NA; clone_size: many; cdr3_aa: CASSYPGTETQYF; cdr3_nt: TGTGCCAGCTCATACCCGGGGACAGAGACCCAGTACTTC
v_call: TRBV29-1; j_call: TRBJ2-1; d_call: NA; clone_size: many; cdr3_aa: CSVVSWGRDNEQFF; cdr3_nt: TGCAGCGTTGTTTCGTGGGGCAGGGACAATGAGCAGTTCTTC
v_call: TRBV6-2/TRBV6-3; j_call: TRBJ2-1; d_call: TRBD2; clone_size: few; cdr3_aa: CASSYYAGGGEQFF; cdr3_nt: TGTGCCAGCAGTTACTATGCGGGAGGGGGTGAGCAGTTCTTC
v_call: TRBV7-6; j_call: TRBJ2-5; d_call: NA; clone_size: few; cdr3_aa: CASSSLWGVQETQYF; cdr3_nt: TGTGCCAGCAGCTCACTATGGGGGGTTCAAGAGACCCAGTACTTC